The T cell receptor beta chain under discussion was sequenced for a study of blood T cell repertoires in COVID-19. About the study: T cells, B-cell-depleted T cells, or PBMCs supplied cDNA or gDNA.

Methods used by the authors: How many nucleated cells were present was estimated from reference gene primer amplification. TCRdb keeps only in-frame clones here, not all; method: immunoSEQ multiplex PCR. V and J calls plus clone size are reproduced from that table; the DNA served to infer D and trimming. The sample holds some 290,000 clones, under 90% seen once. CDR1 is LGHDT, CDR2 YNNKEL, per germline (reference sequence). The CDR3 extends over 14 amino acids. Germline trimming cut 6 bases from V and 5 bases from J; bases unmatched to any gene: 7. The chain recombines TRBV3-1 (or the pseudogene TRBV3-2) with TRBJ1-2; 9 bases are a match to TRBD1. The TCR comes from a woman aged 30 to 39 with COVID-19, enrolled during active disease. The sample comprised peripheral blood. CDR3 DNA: TGTGCCAGCAGACCTCCCGGACAGGGGTATGGCTACACCTTC. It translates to CASRPPGQGYGYTF.